A selection of T cell receptor beta chains follows, all from one sample in a study of CD8+CD57+ T cells in acquired aplastic anemia. Using its own MiXCR run on the reads, TCRdb lists one record per CDR3 protein. The table lists some 180,000 distinct CDR3 sequences, approximately 49% of them singletons. The specimen was sorted CD4+, CD8+, or CD8+CD57+ T cells (not recorded which) from PBMCs. Source of these receptors: a human donor in good health. The CDR3 runs from the conserved cysteine through the conserved F or W.

TRBJ1-1	TRBV28	CASSLARDGLNTEAFF
TRBJ2-7	TRBV28	CASSLSTSGTYEQYF
TRBJ2-1	TRBV25-1	CASSESGIYNEQFF
TRBJ2-1	TRBV10-1	CASSETITMDEQFF
TRBJ2-7	TRBV2	CASSVTSAYEQYF
TRBJ2-5	TRBV24-1	CATSDLGETQYF
TRBJ1-6	TRBV7-9	CASKPPDSPLHF
TRBJ2-7	TRBV15	CATSRDTVYEQYF
TRBJ2-1	TRBV29-1	CSVRTGAGNEQFF
TRBJ2-3	TRBV19	CASRPEGTDTQYF
TRBJ2-1	TRBV5-4	CASSLSAGASYNEQFF
TRBJ2-3	TRBV24-1	CATSEWALGADTQYF
TRBJ1-4	TRBV6-5	CASSYLMATNEKLFF
TRBJ2-1	TRBV11-2	CASSFVANSYNEQFF
TRBJ2-7	TRBV24-1	CATSDLKGNSYEQYF
TRBJ2-7	TRBV2	CASSIRQAEQYF